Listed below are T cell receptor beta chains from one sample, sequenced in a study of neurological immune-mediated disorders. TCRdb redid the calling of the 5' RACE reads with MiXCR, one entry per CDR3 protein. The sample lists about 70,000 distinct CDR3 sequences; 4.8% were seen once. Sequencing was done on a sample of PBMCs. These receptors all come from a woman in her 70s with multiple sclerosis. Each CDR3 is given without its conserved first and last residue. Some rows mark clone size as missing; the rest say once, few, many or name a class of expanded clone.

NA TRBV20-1 SAEKDRDNQPQH
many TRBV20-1 SARDVYGNTIY
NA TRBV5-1 ASQIGSSYNEQF
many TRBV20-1 SARPGQGPGNTIY
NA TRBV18 ASSPLQSTGELF
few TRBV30 AWSVAGGSYNEQF
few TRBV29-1 SVEPGHHEQF
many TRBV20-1 SAKSLLHNEQF
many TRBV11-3 ASSSSSAGTGSEQF
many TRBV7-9 ASSLVVTTSGQNEQF
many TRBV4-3 ASTENREYQETQY
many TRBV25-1 ASSETTWGAMNTEAF
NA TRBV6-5 ASSSVSGNTIY
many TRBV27 ASSLGVTGIDEQF
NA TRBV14 ASSLGSEQY
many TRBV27 ASSLLGQGNQPQH
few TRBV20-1 SAPYLGQGTDTQY
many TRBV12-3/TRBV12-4 ASSFSEGPKTQY
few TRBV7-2 ASRDPSSYNEQF
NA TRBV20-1 SASYRYNEQF
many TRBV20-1 SARAGQNTGELF
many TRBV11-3 ASSFFGDSYT
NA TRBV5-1 ASSWGQNTEAF
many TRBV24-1 ATPRGGYEQY
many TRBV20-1 RAQTSGSYEQY
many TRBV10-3 AISERSGETQY
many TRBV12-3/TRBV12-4 ASSPGTIAEAF
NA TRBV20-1 SSSGDYDTDTQY
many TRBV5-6 ARRTYGYT
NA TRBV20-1 SASGPWPVGGYT
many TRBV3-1 ASSQGQPIYTDTQY
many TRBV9 ASSVNRAGTEAF
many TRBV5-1 ASSLEGTSNEQF
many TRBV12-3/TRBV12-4 ASSITGVGNTIY
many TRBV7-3 ASSLAGATLNEQF
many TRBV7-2 ASSLSPGEQY
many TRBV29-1 SVSRQGPDYEQY
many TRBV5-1 ASSSLEFGEQF
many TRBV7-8 ASSQDSGRAGEQF
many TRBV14 ASSQEAPKLAEPYNEQF
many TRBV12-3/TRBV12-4 ASSLSNYEQY
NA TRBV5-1 ASSLDWGEQY
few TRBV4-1 ASSLPSGRFTGELF
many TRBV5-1 ASSRPDRLPTGELF
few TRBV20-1 SAPPGRTYGYT
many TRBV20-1 SARDLRGYTDTQY
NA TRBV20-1 SASARGQGAGDTQY
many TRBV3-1 ASSQGTSGSYNEQF
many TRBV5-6 ASSPGLEQF
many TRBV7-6 ASSGPPGTGELF